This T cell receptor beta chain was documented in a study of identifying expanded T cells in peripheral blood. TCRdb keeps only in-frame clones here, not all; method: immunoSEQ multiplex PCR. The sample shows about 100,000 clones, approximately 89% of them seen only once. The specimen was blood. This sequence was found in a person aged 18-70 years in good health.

The CDR3 DNA is TGTGCCAGCAGCGTACGACAGCCCACTAACACTGAAGCTTTCTTT. As protein: CASSVRQPTNTEAFF. V and J are TRBV14 and TRBJ1-1; tentative D call: TRBD1 (5 bases). The CDR3 has 15 amino acids. V lost 5 bases, J lost 2 bases, and 15 bases lay in between. In germline, CDR1 is SGHDN, CDR2 FVKESK. Complete variable domain (other parts from reference TRBV14 and TRBJ1-1): EAGVTQFPSHSVIEKGQTVTLRCDPISGHDNLYWYRRVMGKEIKFLLHFVKESKQDESGMPNNRFLAERTGGTYSTLKVQPAELEDSGVYFCASSVRQPTNTEAFFGQGTRLTVV.